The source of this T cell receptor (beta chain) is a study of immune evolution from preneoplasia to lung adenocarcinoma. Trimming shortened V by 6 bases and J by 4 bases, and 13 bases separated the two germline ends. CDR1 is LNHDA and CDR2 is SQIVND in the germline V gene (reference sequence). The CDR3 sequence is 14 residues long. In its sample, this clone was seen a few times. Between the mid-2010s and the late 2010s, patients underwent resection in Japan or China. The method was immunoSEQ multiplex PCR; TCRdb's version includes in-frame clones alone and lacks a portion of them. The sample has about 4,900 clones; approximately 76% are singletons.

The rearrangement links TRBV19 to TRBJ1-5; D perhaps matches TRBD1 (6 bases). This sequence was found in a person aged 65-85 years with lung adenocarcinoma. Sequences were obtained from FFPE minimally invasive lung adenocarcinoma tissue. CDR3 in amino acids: CASRRGGGNQPQHF. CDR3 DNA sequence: TGTGCCAGTAGACGCGGGGGCGGAAATCAGCCCCAGCATTTT.